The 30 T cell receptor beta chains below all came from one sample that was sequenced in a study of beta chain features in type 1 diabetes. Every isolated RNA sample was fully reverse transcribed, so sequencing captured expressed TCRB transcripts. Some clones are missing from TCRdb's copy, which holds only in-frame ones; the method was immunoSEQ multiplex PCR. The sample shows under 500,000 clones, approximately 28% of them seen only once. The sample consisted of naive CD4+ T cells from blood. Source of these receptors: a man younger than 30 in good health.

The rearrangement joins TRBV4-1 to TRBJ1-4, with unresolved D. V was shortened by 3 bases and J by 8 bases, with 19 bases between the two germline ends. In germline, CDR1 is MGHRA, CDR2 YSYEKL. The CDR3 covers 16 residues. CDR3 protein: CASSHTQARVEEKLFF. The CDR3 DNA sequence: TGCGCCAGCAGCCACACCCAGGCGAGAGTAGAAGAAAAACTGTTTTTT.

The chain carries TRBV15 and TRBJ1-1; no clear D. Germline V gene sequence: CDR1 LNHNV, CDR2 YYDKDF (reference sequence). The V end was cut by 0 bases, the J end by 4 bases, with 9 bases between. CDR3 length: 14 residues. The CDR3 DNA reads TGTGCCACCAGCAGAGATCACCGGAGCACTGAAGCTTTCTTT. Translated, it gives CATSRDHRSTEAFF.

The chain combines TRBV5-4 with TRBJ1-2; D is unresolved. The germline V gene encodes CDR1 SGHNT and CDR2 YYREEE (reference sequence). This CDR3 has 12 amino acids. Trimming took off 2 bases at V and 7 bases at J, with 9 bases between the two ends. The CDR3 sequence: CASSFGSRGYTF. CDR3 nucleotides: TGTGCCAGCAGCTTTGGAAGTCGTGGCTACACCTTC.

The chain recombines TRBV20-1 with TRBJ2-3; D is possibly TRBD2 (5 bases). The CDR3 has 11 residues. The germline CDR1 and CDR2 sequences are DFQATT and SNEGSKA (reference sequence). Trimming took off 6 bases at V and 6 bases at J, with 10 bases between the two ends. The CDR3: CSALLGDTQYF. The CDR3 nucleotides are TGCAGTGCGCTACTAGGGGATACGCAGTATTTT.

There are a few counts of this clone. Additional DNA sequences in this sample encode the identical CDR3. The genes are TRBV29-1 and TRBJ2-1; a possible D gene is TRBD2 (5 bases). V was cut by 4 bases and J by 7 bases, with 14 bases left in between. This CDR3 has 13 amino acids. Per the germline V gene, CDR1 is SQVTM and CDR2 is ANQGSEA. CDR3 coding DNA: TGCAGCGTTGGTTTTCTAGCCCAGAATGAGCAGTTCTTC. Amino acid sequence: CSVGFLAQNEQFF.

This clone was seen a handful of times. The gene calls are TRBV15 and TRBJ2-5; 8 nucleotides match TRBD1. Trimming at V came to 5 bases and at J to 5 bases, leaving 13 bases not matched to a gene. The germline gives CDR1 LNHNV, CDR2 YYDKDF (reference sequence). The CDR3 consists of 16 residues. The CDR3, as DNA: TGTGCCACCAGCCCTACGTCCAGGGGGCTTAGGGAGACCCAGTACTTC. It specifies CATSPTSRGLRETQYF.

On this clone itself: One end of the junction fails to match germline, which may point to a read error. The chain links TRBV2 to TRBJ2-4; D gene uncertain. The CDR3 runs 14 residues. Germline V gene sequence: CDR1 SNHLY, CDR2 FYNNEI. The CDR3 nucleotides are TGTGCCAGCAGGGAAGACACAGCCAAAAACATTCAGTACTTC. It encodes CASREDTAKNIQYF. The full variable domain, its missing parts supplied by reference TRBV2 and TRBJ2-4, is EPEVTQTPSHQVTQMGQEVILRCVPISNHLYFYWYRQILGQKVEFLVSFYNNEISEKSEIFDDQFSVERPDGSNFTLKIRSTKLEDSAMYFCASREDTAKNIQYFGAGTRLSVL.

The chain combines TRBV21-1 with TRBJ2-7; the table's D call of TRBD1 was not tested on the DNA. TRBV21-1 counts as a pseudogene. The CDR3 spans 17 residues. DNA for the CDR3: TGTGCCAGCAGCCGAGGGGGACAGGTCCTGAACCCCTACGAGCAGTACTTC. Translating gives CASSRGGQVLNPYEQYF.

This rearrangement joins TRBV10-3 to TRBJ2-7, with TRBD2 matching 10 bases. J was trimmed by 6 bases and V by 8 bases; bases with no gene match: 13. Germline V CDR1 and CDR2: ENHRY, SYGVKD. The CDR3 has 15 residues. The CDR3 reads CAIDQGSGRASEQYF. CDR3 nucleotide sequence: TGTGCCATCGACCAAGGGAGCGGGAGGGCCTCCGAGCAGTACTTC.

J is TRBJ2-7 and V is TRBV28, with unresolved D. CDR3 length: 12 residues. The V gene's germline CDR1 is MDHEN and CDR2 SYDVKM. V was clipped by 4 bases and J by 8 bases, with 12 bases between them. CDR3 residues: CASSSIVEQQYF. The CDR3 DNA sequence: TGTGCCAGCAGTTCCATAGTAGAACAGCAGTACTTC.

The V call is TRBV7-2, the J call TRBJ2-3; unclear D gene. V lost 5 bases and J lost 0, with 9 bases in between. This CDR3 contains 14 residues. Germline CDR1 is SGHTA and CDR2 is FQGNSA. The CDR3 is CASSPRRSTDTQYF. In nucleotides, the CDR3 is TGTGCCAGCAGCCCCCGGCGTAGCACAGATACGCAGTATTTT.

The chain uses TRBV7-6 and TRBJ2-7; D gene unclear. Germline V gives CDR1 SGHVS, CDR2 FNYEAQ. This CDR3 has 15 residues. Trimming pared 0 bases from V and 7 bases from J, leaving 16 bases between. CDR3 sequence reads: CASSLAAGPVWEQYF. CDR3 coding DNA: TGTGCCAGCAGCTTAGCCGCAGGCCCGGTTTGGGAGCAGTACTTC.

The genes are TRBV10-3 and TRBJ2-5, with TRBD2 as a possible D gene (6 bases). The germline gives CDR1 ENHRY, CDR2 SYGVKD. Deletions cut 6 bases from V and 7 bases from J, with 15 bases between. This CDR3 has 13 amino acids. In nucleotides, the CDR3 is TGTGCCATCAGACAGTCTGGAGGGGTGACCCAGTACTTC. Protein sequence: CAIRQSGGVTQYF.

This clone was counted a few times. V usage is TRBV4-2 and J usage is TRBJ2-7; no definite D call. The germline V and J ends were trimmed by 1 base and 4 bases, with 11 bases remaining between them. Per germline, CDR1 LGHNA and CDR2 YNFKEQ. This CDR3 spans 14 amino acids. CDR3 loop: CASSQAALDYEQYF. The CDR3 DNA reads TGTGCCAGCAGCCAAGCGGCCCTAGATTACGAGCAGTACTTC.

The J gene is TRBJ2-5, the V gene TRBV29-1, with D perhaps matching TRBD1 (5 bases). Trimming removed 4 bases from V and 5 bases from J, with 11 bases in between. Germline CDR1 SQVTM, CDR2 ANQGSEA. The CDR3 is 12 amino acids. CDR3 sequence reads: CSVVQGSETQYF. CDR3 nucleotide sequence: TGCAGCGTTGTGCAGGGATCGGAGACCCAGTACTTC.

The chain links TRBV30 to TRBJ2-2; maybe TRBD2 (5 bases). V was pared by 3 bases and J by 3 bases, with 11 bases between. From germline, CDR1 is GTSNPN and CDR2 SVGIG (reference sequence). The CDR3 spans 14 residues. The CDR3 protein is CAWRGLIYTGELFF. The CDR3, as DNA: TGTGCCTGGAGAGGACTTATTTACACCGGGGAGCTGTTTTTT. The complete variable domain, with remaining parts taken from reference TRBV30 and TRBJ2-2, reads SQTIHQWPATLVQPVGSPLSLECTVEGTSNPNLYWYRQAAGRGLQLLFYSVGIGQISSEVPQNLSASRPQDRQFILSSKKLLLSDSGFYLCAWRGLIYTGELFFGEGSRLTVL.

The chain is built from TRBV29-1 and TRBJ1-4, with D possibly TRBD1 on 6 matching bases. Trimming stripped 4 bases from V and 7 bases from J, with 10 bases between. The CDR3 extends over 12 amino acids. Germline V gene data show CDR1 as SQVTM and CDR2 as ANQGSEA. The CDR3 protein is CSVVGASEKLFF. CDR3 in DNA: TGCAGCGTTGTGGGGGCTAGTGAAAAACTGTTTTTT.

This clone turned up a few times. The CDR3 DNA reads TGTGCCAGCAGCACCAGACAGGGGGCTGGAGAGACCCAGTACTTC. This translates into CASSTRQGAGETQYF. The chain has TRBV9 and TRBJ2-5, with 10 positions matching TRBD1. Per germline, CDR1 SGDLS and CDR2 YYNGEE. This CDR3 is built from 15 residues. V lost 4 bases and J lost 4; bases outside the gene matches: 7.

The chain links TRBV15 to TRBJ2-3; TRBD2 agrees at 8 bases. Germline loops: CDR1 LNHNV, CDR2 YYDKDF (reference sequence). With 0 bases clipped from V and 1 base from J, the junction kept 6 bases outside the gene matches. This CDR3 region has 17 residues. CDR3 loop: CATSRDQLAAGTDTQYF. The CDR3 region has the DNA TGTGCCACCAGCAGAGATCAACTAGCGGCCGGCACAGATACGCAGTATTTT.

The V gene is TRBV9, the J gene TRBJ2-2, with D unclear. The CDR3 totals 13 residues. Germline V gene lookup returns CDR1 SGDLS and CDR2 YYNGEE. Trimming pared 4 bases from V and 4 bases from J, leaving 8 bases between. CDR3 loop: CASSMGGTGELFF. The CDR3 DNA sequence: TGTGCCAGCAGCATGGGTGGCACCGGGGAGCTGTTTTTT. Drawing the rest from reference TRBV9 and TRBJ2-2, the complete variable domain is DSGVTQTPKHLITATGQRVTLRCSPRSGDLSVYWYQQSLDQGLQFLIQYYNGEERAKGNILERFSAQQFPDLHSELNLSSLELGDSALYFCASSMGGTGELFFGEGSRLTVL.

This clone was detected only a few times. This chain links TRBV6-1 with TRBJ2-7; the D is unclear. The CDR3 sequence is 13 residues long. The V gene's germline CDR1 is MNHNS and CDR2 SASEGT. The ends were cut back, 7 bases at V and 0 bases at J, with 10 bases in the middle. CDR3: CASTRASSYEQYF. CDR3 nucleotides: TGTGCCAGCACTCGGGCGAGCTCCTACGAGCAGTACTTC.

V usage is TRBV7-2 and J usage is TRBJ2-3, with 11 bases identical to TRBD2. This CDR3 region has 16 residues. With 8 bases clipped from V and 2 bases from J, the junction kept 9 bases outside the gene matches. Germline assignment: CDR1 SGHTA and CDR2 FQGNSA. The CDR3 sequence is CASAKGLAGFTDTQYF. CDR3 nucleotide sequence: TGTGCCAGCGCAAAAGGACTAGCGGGTTTCACAGATACGCAGTATTTT. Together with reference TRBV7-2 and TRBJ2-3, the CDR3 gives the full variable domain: GAGVSQSPSNKVTEKGKDVELRCDPISGHTALYWYRQSLGQGLEFLIYFQGNSAPDKSGLPSDRFSAERTGGSVSTLTIQRTQQEDSAVYLCASAKGLAGFTDTQYFGPGTRLTVL.

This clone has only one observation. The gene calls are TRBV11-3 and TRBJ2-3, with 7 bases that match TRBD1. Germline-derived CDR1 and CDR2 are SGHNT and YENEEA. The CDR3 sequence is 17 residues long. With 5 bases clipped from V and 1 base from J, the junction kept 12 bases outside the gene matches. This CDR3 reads CASSGPTGLPGTDTQYF. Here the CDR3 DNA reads TGTGCCAGCAGCGGCCCGACAGGGCTCCCTGGCACAGATACGCAGTATTTT. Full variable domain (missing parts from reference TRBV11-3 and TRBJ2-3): EAGVVQSPRYKIIEKKQPVAFWCNPISGHNTLYWYLQNLGQGPELLIRYENEEAVDDSQLPKDRFSAERLKGVDSTLKIQPAELGDSAVYLCASSGPTGLPGTDTQYFGPGTRLTVL.

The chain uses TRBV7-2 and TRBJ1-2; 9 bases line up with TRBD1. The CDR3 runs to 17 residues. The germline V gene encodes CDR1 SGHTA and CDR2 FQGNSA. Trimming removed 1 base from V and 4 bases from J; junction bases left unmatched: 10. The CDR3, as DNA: TGTGCCAGCAGCTTAGAGGGGGACAGGGTACCCCTCTATGGCTACACCTTC. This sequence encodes CASSLEGDRVPLYGYTF.

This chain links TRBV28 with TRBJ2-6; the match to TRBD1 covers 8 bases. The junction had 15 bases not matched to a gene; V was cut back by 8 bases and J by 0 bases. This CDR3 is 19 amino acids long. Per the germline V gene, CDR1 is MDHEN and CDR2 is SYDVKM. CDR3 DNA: TGTGCCAGCCGGACCTTACACCCAGGGGGCGACTCTGGGGCCAACGTCCTGACTTTC. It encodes CASRTLHPGGDSGANVLTF.

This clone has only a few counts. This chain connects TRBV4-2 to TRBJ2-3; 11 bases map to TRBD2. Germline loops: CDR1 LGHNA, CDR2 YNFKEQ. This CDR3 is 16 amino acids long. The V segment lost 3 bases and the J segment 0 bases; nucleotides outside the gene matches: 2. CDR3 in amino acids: CASSHIAGGSTDTQYF. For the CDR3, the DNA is TGTGCCAGCAGCCATATAGCGGGAGGGAGCACAGATACGCAGTATTTT.

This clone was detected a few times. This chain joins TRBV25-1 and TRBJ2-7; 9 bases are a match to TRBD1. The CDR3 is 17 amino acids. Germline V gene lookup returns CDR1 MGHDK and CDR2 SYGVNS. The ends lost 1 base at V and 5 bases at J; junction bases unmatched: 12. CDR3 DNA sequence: TGTGCCAGCAGTGAATTCATGAGCGGGACAGGGACCGACGAGCAGTACTTC. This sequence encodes CASSEFMSGTGTDEQYF.

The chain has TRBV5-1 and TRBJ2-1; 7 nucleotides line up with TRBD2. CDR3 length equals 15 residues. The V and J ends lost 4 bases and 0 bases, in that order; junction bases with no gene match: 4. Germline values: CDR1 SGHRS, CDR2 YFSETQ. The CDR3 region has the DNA TGCGCCAGCAGCCCCCGACTAGCCTCCTACAATGAGCAGTTCTTC. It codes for CASSPRLASYNEQFF.

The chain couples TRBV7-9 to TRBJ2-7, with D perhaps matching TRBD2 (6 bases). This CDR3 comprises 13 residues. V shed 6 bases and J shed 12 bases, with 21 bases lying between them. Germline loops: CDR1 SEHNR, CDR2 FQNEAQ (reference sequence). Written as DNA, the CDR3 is TGTGCCAGCAGTCCCAGCGGGCTCGCCGTTCCGTACTTC. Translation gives CASSPSGLAVPYF. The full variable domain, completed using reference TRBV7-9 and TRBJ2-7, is DTGVSQNPRHKITKRGQNVTFRCDPISEHNRLYWYRQTLGQGPEFLTYFQNEAQLEKSRLLSDRFSAERPKGSFSTLEIQRTEQGDSAMYLCASSPSGLAVPYFGPGTRLTVT.

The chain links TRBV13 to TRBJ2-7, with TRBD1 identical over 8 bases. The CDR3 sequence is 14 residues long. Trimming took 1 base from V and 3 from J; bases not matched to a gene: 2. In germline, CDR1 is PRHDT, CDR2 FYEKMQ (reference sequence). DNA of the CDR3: TGTGCCAGCAGCTTAGAGGACAGGGACTACGAGCAGTACTTC. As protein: CASSLEDRDYEQYF.